The next 21 T cell receptor beta chains were all read from a single sample in a study of control samples from healthy donors and cancer patients. Assay: immunoSEQ multiplex PCR; the TCRdb copy retains only in-frame clones and omits some. The sample has about 69,000 clones, roughly 87% seen once. Sequencing used PBMCs. The receptors stem from a man aged 60 to 75 with colorectal cancer.

The chain's CDR3 is CASSFRARPGTDTQYF. The DNA of the CDR3 is TGTGCCAGCAGCTTCCGTGCCCGACCTGGCACAGATACGCAGTATTTT. The chain recombines TRBV5-6 with TRBJ2-3; D is uncertain. CDR1 is SGHDT and CDR2 is YYEEEE in the germline V gene. The CDR3 spans 16 residues. Between the trimmed V and J ends, which lost 2 bases and 1 base, there was a span of 14 bases.

This chain uses TRBV7-9 with TRBJ2-5; D possibly corresponds to TRBD2 (5 bases). Germline V CDR1 and CDR2: SEHNR, FQNEAQ (reference sequence). V dropped 2 bases and J dropped 4 bases, with 11 bases sitting between them. The CDR3 extends over 14 amino acids. The CDR3 protein is CASSLIPSRETQYF. In nucleotides, the CDR3 is TGTGCCAGCAGCTTAATCCCTAGCCGAGAGACCCAGTACTTC.

V usage is TRBV4-1 and J usage is TRBJ2-7, with 10 bases matching TRBD1. Trimming removed 4 bases from V and 6 bases from J; junction bases left unmatched: 6. The V gene's germline CDR1 is MGHRA and CDR2 YSYEKL. The CDR3 sequence is 14 residues long. CDR3 coding DNA: TGCGCCAGCAGCCTCACCGGGACAGGGGTCGAGCAGTACTTC. This translates into CASSLTGTGVEQYF.

The chain uses TRBV6-5 and TRBJ2-3, with 7 bases identical to TRBD1. The CDR3 consists of 15 residues. Germline assignment: CDR1 MNHEY and CDR2 SVGAGI. Germline trimming cut 7 bases from V and 0 bases from J; bases unmatched to any gene: 7. The CDR3 is CASKHRGISTDTQYF. The CDR3 nucleotides are TGTGCCAGCAAACACAGGGGCATCAGCACAGATACGCAGTATTTT.

The rearrangement uses TRBV2 and TRBJ1-1, with D possibly being TRBD1 (5 bases). The CDR3 has 13 amino acids. Looked up from germline, CDR1 is SNHLY and CDR2 is FYNNEI. The V and J ends lost 4 bases and 7 bases respectively, with 13 bases between them. The CDR3: CASSGDSYIEAFF. CDR3 DNA: TGTGCCAGCAGTGGAGACAGCTATATTGAAGCTTTCTTT.

The chain has TRBV10-3 and TRBJ1-1; 8 nucleotides match TRBD1. Per the germline V gene, CDR1 is ENHRY and CDR2 is SYGVKD. The CDR3 is 13 amino acids. V was clipped by 5 bases and J by 7 bases; unmatched bases: 6. CDR3 region: CAISSGQAREAFF. The CDR3 DNA is TGTGCCATCAGTTCGGGACAGGCCCGTGAAGCTTTCTTT.

The rearrangement links TRBV6-6 to TRBJ2-5; D is perhaps TRBD1 or TRBD2 (5 bases each). Trimming took 5 bases from V and 5 from J, leaving 12 bases between them. CDR3 length equals 13 residues. CDR1 is MNHNY, CDR2 SVGAGI, per germline (reference sequence). The CDR3 nucleotides are TGTGCCAGCAGTGGGGGTCCGCGCGAGACCCAGTACTTC. Its translation is CASSGGPRETQYF.

The rearrangement joins TRBV24-1 to TRBJ2-2; 7 bases align to TRBD2. V lost 6 bases, J lost 6 bases, and 9 bases stayed unmatched. CDR1 is KGHDR and CDR2 is SFDVKD in the germline V gene. This CDR3 is 15 amino acids long. The CDR3 here is CATSMGGIGSGELFF. In nucleotides, the CDR3 is TGTGCCACCAGTATGGGGGGGATAGGTTCCGGGGAGCTGTTTTTT.

CDR3 DNA: TGTGCCAGCACTTCCCTTGGAACCGGGGAGCTGTTTTTT. This sequence encodes CASTSLGTGELFF. The chain employs TRBV6-6 and TRBJ2-2; D unclear. V lost 7 bases, J lost 5 bases, and 11 bases lay in between. Germline CDR1 reads MNHNY; CDR2 reads SVGAGI (reference sequence). This CDR3 spans 13 amino acids.

V gene TRBV29-1 combines with J gene TRBJ1-5, with 8 bases matching TRBD1. Trimming removed 2 bases from V and 4 bases from J; junction bases left unmatched: 4. The CDR3 spans 14 residues. Germline V gives CDR1 SQVTM, CDR2 ANQGSEA. CDR3 amino acids: CSVEIGQGNQPQHF. The CDR3 DNA is TGCAGCGTTGAAATTGGACAGGGTAATCAGCCCCAGCATTTT.

V is TRBV5-1 and J is TRBJ1-5, with no clear D. CDR3 length: 13 residues. CDR1 is SGHRS, CDR2 YFSETQ, per germline. V was clipped by 0 bases and J by 3 bases, with 4 bases between them. CDR3 DNA sequence: TGCGCCAGCAGCTTGGATGACAATCAGCCCCAGCATTTT. Amino acid sequence: CASSLDDNQPQHF.

This chain connects TRBV19 to TRBJ2-1, with D maybe TRBD2 (5 bases). In germline, CDR1 is LNHDA, CDR2 SQIVND (reference sequence). This CDR3 comprises 14 residues. V lost 7 bases and J 6 bases, leaving 16 bases between the germline ends. CDR3 nucleotide sequence: TGTGCCAGTATTCAAACCGGACTCGGCAATGAGCAGTTCTTC. Translated: CASIQTGLGNEQFF.

This clone was picked up a small number of times. The chain recombines TRBV9 with TRBJ1-4, with 12 nucleotides matching TRBD1. V trimming: 4 bases; J trimming: 3 bases; junction bases outside the gene matches: 10. Germline V gene sequence: CDR1 SGDLS, CDR2 YYNGEE. The CDR3 runs 18 residues. CDR3 nucleotide sequence: TGTGCCAGCAGCACGCCGGGACAGGGGGCCGGGGCTAATGAAAAACTGTTTTTT. This sequence encodes CASSTPGQGAGANEKLFF.

V gene TRBV12-5 combines with J gene TRBJ2-5; no reliable D call. The V gene lost 1 base and the J gene lost 5 bases, with 14 bases spanning the gap. Per the germline V gene, CDR1 is LGHNT and CDR2 is FRNRAP. CDR3 length equals 15 residues. The CDR3 reads CASGLALGSRETQYF. The CDR3 DNA follows: TGTGCTAGTGGTTTGGCTCTCGGATCCCGGGAGACCCAGTACTTC.

The rearrangement uses TRBV28 and TRBJ2-2; 16 nucleotides line up with TRBD2. V lost 6 bases, J lost 3 bases, and 7 bases stayed unmatched. The CDR3 spans 18 residues. CDR1 is MDHEN and CDR2 is SYDVKM in the germline V gene. CDR3 coding DNA: TGTGCCAGCAGAACCGGGACTAGCGGGGGGGACTACACCGGGGAGCTGTTTTTT. Translation: CASRTGTSGGDYTGELFF. Filled out from reference TRBV28 and TRBJ2-2, the complete variable domain reads DVKVTQSSRYLVKRTGEKVFLECVQDMDHENMFWYRQDPGLGLRLIYFSYDVKMKEKGDIPEGYSVSREKKERFSLILESASTNQTSMYLCASRTGTSGGDYTGELFFGEGSRLTVL.

The chain combines TRBV18 with TRBJ2-7; D ambiguous. The CDR3 spans 13 residues. Germline CDR1 and CDR2: KGHSH and LQKENI. Deletions cut 3 bases from V and 3 bases from J, with 9 bases between. CDR3 bases: TGTGCCAGCTCACCGTTAGACGGCTACGAGCAGTACTTC. Its translation is CASSPLDGYEQYF. The full variable domain, rest sourced from reference TRBV18 and TRBJ2-7, is NAGVMQNPRHLVRRRGQEARLRCSPMKGHSHVYWYRQLPEEGLKFMVYLQKENIIDESGMPKERFSAEFPKEGPSILRIQQVVRGDSAAYFCASSPLDGYEQYFGPGTRLTVT.

CDR3 nucleotides: TGTGCCAGCAGCTTAGGATACAGTGCTAACTATGGCTACACCTTC. It codes for CASSLGYSANYGYTF. The rearrangement joins TRBV7-2 to TRBJ1-2; D is uncertain. Trimming removed 1 base from V and 0 bases from J, with 9 bases in between. CDR3 length equals 15 residues. Germline lookup yields CDR1 SGHTA and CDR2 FQGNSA.

The V and J genes are TRBV7-2 and TRBJ2-3, with TRBD2 matching 8 bases. The CDR3 sequence is 17 residues long. CDR1 is SGHTA, CDR2 FQGNSA, per germline. The V segment lost 5 bases and the J segment 7 bases; nucleotides outside the gene matches: 17. CDR3 in amino acids: CASSARGLGGAHYTQYF. The CDR3 nucleotides are TGTGCCAGCAGCGCTAGGGGACTAGGAGGAGCACATTATACGCAGTATTTT.

The gene calls are TRBV18 and TRBJ2-2, with 9 nucleotides matching TRBD2. The V and J ends lost 1 base and 4 bases, in that order; junction bases with no gene match: 1. Germline CDR1 KGHSH, CDR2 LQKENI. The CDR3 is 15 amino acids. For the CDR3, the DNA is TGTGCCAGCTCACCACTAGCGGGGGCCACCGGGGAGCTGTTTTTT. The encoded protein is CASSPLAGATGELFF.

J is TRBJ2-2 and V is TRBV15; a possible D gene is TRBD2 (5 bases). Germline CDR1 and CDR2: LNHNV and YYDKDF (reference sequence). This CDR3 comprises 16 residues. V lost 0 bases and J lost 3, with 11 bases in between. The CDR3 loop reads CATSRDRSGYTGELFF. CDR3 nucleotide sequence: TGTGCCACCAGCAGAGATCGGAGCGGATACACCGGGGAGCTGTTTTTT.

This chain links TRBV5-6 with TRBJ1-2; the D is unclear. CDR3 length equals 14 residues. Trimming cost V 0 bases and J 2 bases, with 8 bases left between them. CDR1 and CDR2 from the germline V gene are SGHDT and YYEEEE. CDR3 residues: CASSLEHGNYGYTF. For the CDR3, the DNA is TGTGCCAGCAGCTTGGAGCACGGAAACTATGGCTACACCTTC. Supplemented by reference TRBV5-6 and TRBJ1-2, the full variable domain reads DAGVTQSPTHLIKTRGQQVTLRCSPKSGHDTVSWYQQALGQGPQFIFQYYEEEERQRGNFPDRFSGHQFPNYSSELNVNALLLGDSALYLCASSLEHGNYGYTFGSGTRLTVV.